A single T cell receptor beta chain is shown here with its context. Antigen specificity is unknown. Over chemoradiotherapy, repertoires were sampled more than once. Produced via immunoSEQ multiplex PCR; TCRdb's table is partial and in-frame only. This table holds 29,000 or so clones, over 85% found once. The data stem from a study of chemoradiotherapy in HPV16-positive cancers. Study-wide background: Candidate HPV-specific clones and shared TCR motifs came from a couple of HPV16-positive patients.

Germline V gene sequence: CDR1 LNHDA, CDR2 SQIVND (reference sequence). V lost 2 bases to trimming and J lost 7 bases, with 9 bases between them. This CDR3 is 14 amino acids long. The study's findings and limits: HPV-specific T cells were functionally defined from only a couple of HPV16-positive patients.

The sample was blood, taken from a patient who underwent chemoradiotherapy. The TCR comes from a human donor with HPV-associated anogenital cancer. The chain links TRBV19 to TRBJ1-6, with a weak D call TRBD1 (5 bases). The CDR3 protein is CASSIFRENSPLHF. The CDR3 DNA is TGTGCCAGTAGTATATTCAGGGAAAATTCACCCCTCCACTTT.